Here is one T cell receptor beta chain with its context. Its antigen is currently unknown. PCR amplification relied on 60 Vbeta primers (plus 13 Jbeta primers). Sequencing used immunoSEQ multiplex PCR; TCRdb keeps in-frame clones, though not all of them. The sample consists of 99,000 or so clones, roughly 80% of them appearing once. The data are from a study of cytomegalovirus exposure and HLA in healthy donors. Findings of the study overall: Sequencing likely produced, as an artifact, a cluster of highly shared sequence variants.

Sequences were obtained from PBMCs. This TCR came from a man in his thirties or forties in good health and CMV-seropositive.

CDR3 DNA sequence: TGTGCCAGTAGCCTACGTCGTCCCGGGACAGGGACACCCACAGATACGCAGTATTTT. Residues: CASSLRRPGTGTPTDTQYF. The V call is TRBV19, the J call TRBJ2-3; 9 bases match TRBD1. The CDR3 contains 19 residues. Losses at the gene ends were 6 bases for V and 2 bases for J; bases not matched to a gene: 18. Germline V gene data show CDR1 as LNHDA and CDR2 as SQIVND (reference sequence).